One T cell receptor (beta chain) is described in this entry. Its specificity is not known. Deletions cut 6 bases from V and 4 bases from J, with 13 bases between. CDR3 size: 14 residues. Per germline, CDR1 GTSNPN and CDR2 SVGIG (reference sequence). The data derive from a study of cytomegalovirus exposure and HLA in healthy donors. Primers included in the PCR were 60 Vbeta and 13 Jbeta primers. Sequenced by immunoSEQ multiplex PCR; TCRdb stores in-frame clones only, minus some. The table lists around 150,000 clones, about four fifths of them singletons. Findings of the study overall: For cytomegalovirus status, the classifier reportedly gave diagnoses with high specificity and sensitivity.

The clonotype was recovered from a male donor in good health and CMV-seronegative. Sequencing was carried out using PBMCs. The chain links TRBV30 to TRBJ1-6; D gene ambiguous. The CDR3 loop reads CACSWAGYNSPLHF. The CDR3 DNA sequence: TGTGCCTGTTCGTGGGCGGGGTATAATTCACCCCTCCACTTT.